What follows are 14 T cell receptor beta chains derived from one specimen sequenced in a study of cytomegalovirus exposure and HLA in healthy donors. With 60 Vbeta and 13 Jbeta primers, the PCR was carried out. Sequencing used immunoSEQ multiplex PCR; TCRdb keeps in-frame clones, though not all of them. This repertoire shows 180,000 or so clones, approximately 86% found once; its top ten account for roughly 0.34%. Material: PBMCs. The receptors derive from a woman aged 25 to 39 in good health and CMV-seronegative.

The chain recombines TRBV5-4 with TRBJ2-3; 14 positions agree with TRBD2. This CDR3 region has 16 residues. V lost 5 bases and J lost 5; bases outside the gene matches: 7. Germline CDR1 SGHNT, CDR2 YYREEE (reference sequence). The CDR3 protein is CASSQPTSGGVDTQYF. The CDR3 DNA follows: TGTGCCAGCAGTCAACCGACTAGCGGGGGGGTAGATACGCAGTATTTT.

The chain links TRBV6-1 to TRBJ1-4, with D possibly TRBD1 on 5 matching bases. V gave up 5 bases and J gave up 9 bases, with 16 bases separating them. From germline, CDR1 is MNHNS and CDR2 SASEGT. The CDR3 sequence is 14 residues long. The CDR3 bases are TGTGCCAGCAGTTCTTTACAGGAGGGGCAAAAACTGTTTTTT. Its translation is CASSSLQEGQKLFF.

J is TRBJ2-3 and V is TRBV10-1; TRBD2 aligns across 9 bases. Germline CDR1 and CDR2: WNHNN and SYGVQD (reference sequence). The CDR3 has 15 amino acids. V lost 2 bases to trimming and J lost 2 bases; unmatched junction nucleotides: 2. The chain's CDR3 is CASSEASGATDTQYF. For the CDR3, the DNA is TGCGCCAGCAGTGAGGCTAGCGGGGCCACAGATACGCAGTATTTT.

This chain connects TRBV7-3 to TRBJ2-1, with TRBD2 matching 9 bases. Germline CDR1 and CDR2: SGHTA and FQGTGA. V lost 4 bases and J lost 7; bases outside the gene matches: 5. CDR3 size: 14 residues. This chain's CDR3 is CASSSGLASNEQFF. In DNA form, the CDR3 reads TGTGCCAGCAGCTCGGGACTAGCATCAAATGAGCAGTTCTTC.

The chain links TRBV14 to TRBJ1-2; D is unclear. Trimming shortened V by 1 base and J by 3 bases, and 6 bases separated the two germline ends. Germline V gives CDR1 SGHDN, CDR2 FVKESK. CDR3 size: 13 residues. CDR3 DNA sequence: TGTGCCAGCAGCCAAGGTCTCCACTATGGCTACACCTTC. Its translation is CASSQGLHYGYTF. The full variable domain, in which reference TRBV14 and TRBJ1-2 provide the parts outside the CDR3, is EAGVTQFPSHSVIEKGQTVTLRCDPISGHDNLYWYRRVMGKEIKFLLHFVKESKQDESGMPNNRFLAERTGGTYSTLKVQPAELEDSGVYFCASSQGLHYGYTFGSGTRLTVV.

This chain connects TRBV9 to TRBJ2-6, with D hard to call. The length of the CDR3 is 15 residues. The V end lost 4 bases, the J end lost 0 bases, and 8 bases lay between the germline ends. Germline lookup yields CDR1 SGDLS and CDR2 YYNGEE. The CDR3 is CASSPRFSGANVLTF. CDR3 DNA: TGTGCCAGCAGCCCTCGTTTCTCTGGGGCCAACGTCCTGACTTTC.

The chain joins TRBV6-5 to TRBJ1-1, with unresolved D. In germline, CDR1 is MNHEY, CDR2 SVGAGI. The CDR3 spans 13 residues. V lost 2 bases to trimming and J lost 3 bases, with 7 bases between them. The CDR3 bases are TGTGCCAGCAGTTACACGGAGGACACTGAAGCTTTCTTT. Amino acid sequence: CASSYTEDTEAFF.

This sequence joins TRBV10-2 and TRBJ2-7, with D tentatively TRBD2 (5 bases). Trimming removed 3 bases from V and 1 base from J, with 13 bases in between. This CDR3 has 15 amino acids. Germline lookup yields CDR1 WSHSY and CDR2 SAAADI. The CDR3 coding sequence is TGCGCCAGCAGTGAACTTAGGACGGGGTCCTACGAGCAGTACTTC. As protein: CASSELRTGSYEQYF.

This chain uses TRBV6-1 with TRBJ1-5; tentative D call: TRBD1 (5 bases). Trimming shortened V by 6 bases and J by 4 bases, and 10 bases separated the two germline ends. The length of the CDR3 is 13 residues. Germline loops: CDR1 MNHNS, CDR2 SASEGT. The CDR3 coding sequence is TGTGCCAGCAGGGCGACAGTAAATCAGCCCCAGCATTTT. Protein: CASRATVNQPQHF.

The chain combines TRBV6-1 with TRBJ1-1; perhaps TRBD1 as D (5 bases). Trimming removed 3 bases from V and 2 bases from J, with 7 bases in between. Germline assignment: CDR1 MNHNS and CDR2 SASEGT. CDR3 length: 13 amino acids. This CDR3 reads CASSDWGNTEAFF. The CDR3 DNA sequence: TGTGCCAGCAGTGATTGGGGCAACACTGAAGCTTTCTTT.

The V gene is TRBV6-6, the J gene TRBJ2-1, with 10 bases that match TRBD2. CDR1 is MNHNY and CDR2 is SVGAGI in the germline V gene (reference sequence). The CDR3 loop spans 16 amino acids. J was trimmed by 7 bases and V by 2 bases; bases with no gene match: 8. In DNA, the CDR3 is TGTGCCAGCAGTTACCCCCCTAGCGGGAGAGCGAATGAGCAGTTCTTC. It yields the protein CASSYPPSGRANEQFF.

In DNA, the CDR3 is TGCGCCAGCAGCCATGGCGGAACCAGGGGTGAAGCTTTCTTT. Encoded protein: CASSHGGTRGEAFF. This sequence joins TRBV5-1 and TRBJ1-1; tentatively, D is TRBD1 (6 bases). This CDR3 has 14 residues. Germline CDR1 is SGHRS and CDR2 is YFSETQ. Trimming shortened V by 4 bases and J by 7 bases, and 17 bases separated the two germline ends.

The gene calls are TRBV28 and TRBJ2-7; D is perhaps TRBD1 (5 bases). Trimming cost V 11 bases and J 3 bases, with 11 bases left between them. The CDR3 spans 11 residues. CDR1 is MDHEN, CDR2 SYDVKM, per germline. The CDR3 coding sequence is TGTGCCTCATCGACAGACTACGAGCAGTACTTC. This gives the protein CASSTDYEQYF.

The CDR3 spells CASSEPGQAQGQPQHF. Written as DNA, the CDR3 is TGTGCCAGCAGTGAACCGGGGCAGGCCCAGGGGCAGCCCCAGCATTTT. The chain carries TRBV6-1 and TRBJ1-5; possibly TRBD1 for D (6 bases). Germline V gene sequence: CDR1 MNHNS, CDR2 SASEGT. The CDR3 covers 16 residues. V lost 2 bases and J 7 bases, leaving 18 bases between the germline ends.